This entry features one T cell receptor beta chain sequence. The data stem from a study of tumor-infiltrating lymphocytes in primary liver carcinoma. For each extraction, RNA and DNA were obtained together from about 19-30 mg of unsorted bulk tissue. TCR beta cDNA was made from roughly 450 ng total RNA with a constant-region primer. Slightly modified ARM-PCR served as the procedure for the TCR beta libraries. These libraries came from three rounds of nested multiplex PCR. PCR rounds one and two used TRBV1-TRBV30 forward primers with a C-beta reverse primer for 10 cycles each. TCRdb fed the multiplex PCR reads into MiXCR, producing one record per CDR3 protein. The profile shows around 120,000 distinct CDR3 sequences, around 70% of them singletons. Germline V CDR1 and CDR2: SGHRS, YFSETQ. There are 13 residues in the CDR3. After removal of 4 bases from V and 6 bases from J, the junction contained 6 bases not matched to a gene.

The origin of this receptor is a woman in her sixties or seventies with primary liver carcinoma and hepatitis B virus infection. This chain connects TRBV5-1 to TRBJ2-7; 8 bases fit TRBD2. The sequenced sample was tumor-adjacent normal liver tissue. The CDR3, as DNA: TGCGCCAGCAGCCGGACTAGCCCCAGCGAGCAGTACTTC. Translation gives CASSRTSPSEQYF.